The source of this T cell receptor (beta chain) is a study of technical replicates of blood from several donors. Clones were read by immunoSEQ multiplex PCR, and TCRdb kept only the in-frame ones, dropping some. The sample carries more than 60,000 clones, 85% to 95% recorded once. V was clipped by 2 bases and J by 4 bases, with 5 bases between them. This CDR3 region has 13 residues. Germline V gene lookup returns CDR1 KGHSH and CDR2 LQKENI. The clonotype was recovered from a human donor in good health. The sample consisted of T cells isolated from PBMCs. This chain joins TRBV18 and TRBJ1-4; the D is unclear. CDR3 bases: TGTGCCAGCTCACCATACAATAATGAAAAACTGTTTTTT. Residues: CASSPYNNEKLFF.